The next 12 T cell receptor beta chains were all read from a single sample in a study of shared clonotypes between healthy human individuals. Selected positively for CCR7 and CD45RO-negative, naive CD8 cells excluded terminally differentiated effector memory CD45RA+ cells. Produced via immunoSEQ multiplex PCR; TCRdb's table is partial and in-frame only. The profile shows about 750,000 clones, about 92% of them singletons. Sequencing input: naive CD8+ T cells sorted from blood. The origin of the receptors is a man younger than 45 in good health.

The rearrangement links TRBV10-1 to TRBJ2-1; 8 bases fit TRBD2. The CDR3 has 16 amino acids. In germline, CDR1 is WNHNN, CDR2 SYGVQD (reference sequence). V was pared by 5 bases and J by 7 bases, with 13 bases of the junction left unmatched. CDR3 in DNA: TGCGCCAGCAGTCCTCCAGGGGCGGGGGGCAGGAATGAGCAGTTCTTC. Its translation: CASSPPGAGGRNEQFF.

The chain has TRBV5-1 and TRBJ2-7; 9 positions agree with TRBD2. Trimming at V came to 2 bases and at J to 1 base, leaving 7 bases not matched to a gene. The length of the CDR3 is 16 residues. From germline, CDR1 is SGHRS and CDR2 YFSETQ. CDR3 loop: CASSFLAGPISYEQYF. CDR3 bases: TGCGCCAGCAGCTTCCTAGCGGGACCCATTTCCTACGAGCAGTACTTC.

The CDR3: CASSESVNEQFF. Here the CDR3 DNA reads TGTGCCAGCAGTGAATCGGTCAATGAGCAGTTCTTC. The chain links TRBV6-1 to TRBJ2-1, with D unresolved. Germline CDR1 and CDR2: MNHNS and SASEGT. This CDR3 region has 12 residues. The V end was cut by 2 bases, the J end by 6 bases, with 5 bases between.

This rearrangement joins TRBV4-3 to TRBJ2-2; tentatively, D is TRBD2 (5 bases). CDR1 LGHNA and CDR2 YSLEER come from the germline V gene. V was trimmed by 3 bases and J by 4 bases, leaving 12 bases between them. The CDR3 loop spans 15 amino acids. CDR3 bases: TGCGCCAGCAGCCAGGGAGCAGTAGTCACCGGGGAGCTGTTTTTT. As protein: CASSQGAVVTGELFF.

This clone showed up just once. The chain carries TRBV4-3 and TRBJ2-1; weak D call: TRBD1 (6 bases). Between the trimmed V and J ends, which lost 0 bases and 4 bases, there was a span of 22 bases. Germline V gives CDR1 LGHNA, CDR2 YSLEER. This CDR3 is 19 amino acids long. The CDR3 DNA sequence: TGCGCCAGCAGCCAAGATAGCCCCCTACAGGGTCGGTTATACAATGAGCAGTTCTTC. It specifies CASSQDSPLQGRLYNEQFF.

V and J are TRBV29-1 and TRBJ1-2, with 11 bases aligning to TRBD1. V shed 3 bases, J shed 4 bases, and the junction held 10 bases outside the gene matches. Germline V gene lookup returns CDR1 SQVTM and CDR2 ANQGSEA. CDR3 length: 16 amino acids. The CDR3 here is CSVEAGQGADFYGYTF. The CDR3 coding sequence is TGCAGCGTTGAGGCCGGACAGGGGGCGGACTTCTATGGCTACACCTTC.

This clone occurred a few times. This CDR3 reads CASSVGVLNTEAFF. The CDR3 DNA reads as TGTGCCAGCAGTGTGGGGGTCCTGAACACTGAAGCTTTCTTT. The J gene is TRBJ1-1, the V gene TRBV2, with D possibly being TRBD1 (5 bases). CDR3 length equals 14 residues. Germline-derived CDR1 and CDR2 are SNHLY and FYNNEI. V lost 4 bases, J lost 0 bases, and 9 bases lay in between.

V and J are TRBV7-4 and TRBJ2-7; no clear D gene. The germline V gene encodes CDR1 SGHVT and CDR2 SQSDAQ. This CDR3 contains 19 residues. Between the trimmed V and J ends, which lost 0 bases and 2 bases, there was a span of 23 bases. CDR3 loop: CASSLAVSKWGGKTYEQYF. Written as DNA, the CDR3 is TGTGCCAGCAGCTTAGCGGTTTCAAAGTGGGGTGGGAAAACCTACGAGCAGTACTTC.

CDR3 nucleotide sequence: TGTGCCAGCAGCTGGGGGACAGGTAACTACGAGCAGTACTTC. This sequence encodes CASSWGTGNYEQYF. The V and J genes are TRBV6-5 and TRBJ2-7; 8 bases line up with TRBD1. V shed 6 bases and J 3 bases; nucleotides not matched to a gene: 7. Germline V gene sequence: CDR1 MNHEY, CDR2 SVGAGI. This CDR3 is built from 14 residues.

This chain joins TRBV7-9 and TRBJ2-7; perhaps TRBD2 as D (5 bases). CDR1 and CDR2 (germline): SEHNR, FQNEAQ (reference sequence). The CDR3 is 16 amino acids. Trimming removed 6 bases at V and 0 bases at J, with 18 bases between. The CDR3: CASSNLGEPASYEQYF. The CDR3 DNA sequence: TGTGCCAGCAGTAATCTCGGGGAGCCAGCCTCCTACGAGCAGTACTTC.

This chain's CDR3 is CASSGLSGGEEKLFF. The DNA for the CDR3 is TGTGCCAGCAGCGGCCTGTCCGGGGGCGAGGAAAAACTGTTTTTT. The chain joins TRBV9 to TRBJ1-4; D possibly corresponds to TRBD1 (6 bases). The CDR3 totals 15 residues. The germline V gene encodes CDR1 SGDLS and CDR2 YYNGEE. V was clipped by 3 bases and J by 8 bases, with 17 bases between them. Filled out from reference TRBV9 and TRBJ1-4, the complete variable domain reads DSGVTQTPKHLITATGQRVTLRCSPRSGDLSVYWYQQSLDQGLQFLIQYYNGEERAKGNILERFSAQQFPDLHSELNLSSLELGDSALYFCASSGLSGGEEKLFFGSGTQLSVL.

The chain recombines TRBV19 with TRBJ2-1; 7 nucleotides align to TRBD1. The CDR3 has 18 amino acids. The trim removed 1 base at V and 1 base at J, leaving 10 bases unmatched. Germline lookup yields CDR1 LNHDA and CDR2 SQIVND (reference sequence). The CDR3 here is CASSIAGGTVLSYNEQFF. CDR3 sequence (DNA): TGTGCCAGTAGTATAGCGGGTGGGACAGTTCTGTCCTACAATGAGCAGTTCTTC. The variable domain in full, completed from reference TRBV19 and TRBJ2-1, reads DGGITQSPKYLFRKEGQNVTLSCEQNLNHDAMYWYRQDPGQGLRLIYYSQIVNDFQKGDIAEGYSVSREKKESFPLTVTSAQKNPTAFYLCASSIAGGTVLSYNEQFFGPGTRLTVL.